This TCR beta chain was obtained from a study of T-cell reconstitution after alpha-beta-depleted transplantation in children. CDR1 and CDR2 from the germline V gene are SGHTA and FQGNSA. This CDR3 spans 13 amino acids. Trimming removed 5 bases at V and 8 bases at J, with 15 bases between. Unique molecular identifiers were used to barcode this TCRbeta library. One entry per CDR3 protein, called by TCRdb with MiXCR from the PCR reads. The sample records 450,000 to 600,000 distinct CDR3 sequences, approximately 20% being singletons. This clonotype occurred a few times. The sequence came from a human donor who donated a stem cell graft to a child with acute lymphoblastic leukemia. The chain joins TRBV7-2 to TRBJ1-2; D is ambiguous. Sequencing was performed on PBMCs from the stem cell graft donor, taken from the stem cell graft. The CDR3, as DNA: TGTGCCAGCAGCACCTCCCTGGCGCGGGGCTACACCTTC. It yields the protein CASSTSLARGYTF. The full variable domain, its missing parts supplied by reference TRBV7-2 and TRBJ1-2, is GAGVSQSPSNKVTEKGKDVELRCDPISGHTALYWYRQSLGQGLEFLIYFQGNSAPDKSGLPSDRFSAERTGGSVSTLTIQRTQQEDSAVYLCASSTSLARGYTFGSGTRLTVV.